The 27 T cell receptor beta chains presented below share a single source sample, sequenced in a study of T cell changes during pregnancy in multiple sclerosis. Assay used: immunoSEQ multiplex PCR; TCRdb lists only in-frame clones, some missing. The top ten hold 2% to 2.5% of the sample, which has over 45,000 clones, 90% seen once. The material sequenced was peripheral blood, taken in the first trimester of pregnancy. The source is a female donor in good health, enrolled as a control in a pregnancy study.

For the CDR3, the DNA is TGTGCCTGGAGTGACCTCCAGGGCAGCTCCTACGAGCAGTACTTC. Translated, it gives CAWSDLQGSSYEQYF. The rearrangement uses TRBV30 and TRBJ2-7; tentative D call: TRBD1 (5 bases). V lost 1 base, J lost 0 bases, and 13 bases lay in between. CDR3 length: 15 residues. Germline V gives CDR1 GTSNPN, CDR2 SVGIG (reference sequence). Full variable domain (rest looked up from reference TRBV30 and TRBJ2-7): SQTIHQWPATLVQPVGSPLSLECTVEGTSNPNLYWYRQAAGRGLQLLFYSVGIGQISSEVPQNLSASRPQDRQFILSSKKLLLSDSGFYLCAWSDLQGSSYEQYFGPGTRLTVT.

This chain connects TRBV19 to TRBJ2-7, with D perhaps matching TRBD2 (5 bases). Trimming stripped 8 bases from V and 6 bases from J, with 14 bases between. The germline gives CDR1 LNHDA, CDR2 SQIVND (reference sequence). The CDR3 contains 12 residues. CDR3 bases: TGTGCCAGTGGACTTCGGAGAGGCGAGCAGTACTTC. This codes for CASGLRRGEQYF.

The chain employs TRBV18 and TRBJ2-1; weak D call: TRBD2 (10 bases). CDR3 length equals 20 residues. Germline V gene sequence: CDR1 KGHSH, CDR2 LQKENI. V lost 3 bases and J lost 3, with 27 bases in between. CDR3 coding DNA: TGTGCCAGCTCACCGTCTCCGGGACAGGGCCGGACTAGCGGCTACAATGAGCAGTTCTTC. Its translation is CASSPSPGQGRTSGYNEQFF.

V is TRBV4-1 and J is TRBJ2-7; D perhaps matches TRBD2 (7 bases). V shed 3 bases and J shed 4 bases, with 16 bases lying between them. Germline lookup yields CDR1 MGHRA and CDR2 YSYEKL. The CDR3 runs to 15 residues. CDR3 in DNA: TGCGCCAGCAGCCAGATGCTGGGGGGGCGGTACGAGCAGTACTTC. This gives the protein CASSQMLGGRYEQYF.

The CDR3 here is CASSSNRGANNEQFF. For the CDR3, the DNA is TGTGCCAGCAGCTCAAATCGCGGGGCTAACAATGAGCAGTTCTTC. The chain links TRBV14 to TRBJ2-1; D might be TRBD2 (6 bases). Germline loops: CDR1 SGHDN, CDR2 FVKESK. Between the trimmed V and J ends, which lost 5 bases and 5 bases, there was a span of 16 bases. The CDR3 spans 15 residues.

The chain has TRBV5-6 and TRBJ2-7; 12 bases are a match to TRBD2. Looked up from germline, CDR1 is SGHDT and CDR2 is YYEEEE. The CDR3 sequence is 15 residues long. The V segment lost 3 bases and the J segment 7 bases; nucleotides outside the gene matches: 8. CDR3 sequence (DNA): TGTGCCAGCAGCTGGAGACTAGCGGGAGTGGGGGAGCAGTACTTC. Its protein is CASSWRLAGVGEQYF. Variable domain in full (rest from reference TRBV5-6 and TRBJ2-7): DAGVTQSPTHLIKTRGQQVTLRCSPKSGHDTVSWYQQALGQGPQFIFQYYEEEERQRGNFPDRFSGHQFPNYSSELNVNALLLGDSALYLCASSWRLAGVGEQYFGPGTRLTVT.

This sequence joins TRBV9 and TRBJ2-2; possible D gene TRBD2, 5 bases. Between the trimmed V and J ends, which lost 4 bases and 7 bases, there was a span of 11 bases. This CDR3 is 13 amino acids long. Germline CDR1 is SGDLS and CDR2 is YYNGEE. The CDR3 loop is CASSLDYHGELFF. CDR3 DNA sequence: TGTGCCAGCAGCCTCGACTACCACGGGGAGCTGTTTTTT.

The chain recombines TRBV19 with TRBJ2-7; D might be TRBD2 (6 bases). The length of the CDR3 is 17 residues. The germline V gene has CDR1 LNHDA and CDR2 SQIVND (reference sequence). V dropped 5 bases and J dropped 0 bases, with 20 bases sitting between them. DNA for the CDR3: TGTGCCAGTAGTGAAATGGGGGGACGCACTTCCTCCTACGAGCAGTACTTC. It translates to CASSEMGGRTSSYEQYF.

V usage is TRBV13 and J usage is TRBJ2-5; D gene ambiguous. This CDR3 contains 12 residues. Trimming shortened V by 5 bases and J by 3 bases, and 7 bases separated the two germline ends. Germline V CDR1 and CDR2: PRHDT, FYEKMQ (reference sequence). In nucleotides, the CDR3 is TGTGCCAGCAGCGACTTCGAAGAGACCCAGTACTTC. This encodes CASSDFEETQYF.

The CDR3 DNA sequence: TGTGCCTCAGGGACAGGGTGGGACGGGGAGCTGTTTTTT. Its protein product is CASGTGWDGELFF. The rearrangement links TRBV10-3 to TRBJ2-2; 9 nucleotides align to TRBD1. The CDR3 extends over 13 amino acids. After removal of 11 bases from V and 7 bases from J, the junction contained 8 bases not matched to a gene. Germline V gives CDR1 ENHRY, CDR2 SYGVKD.

CDR3 loop: CASSYKRGRNTGELFF. For the CDR3, the DNA is TGTGCCAGCAGTTATAAGAGAGGAAGGAACACCGGGGAGCTGTTTTTT. The chain links TRBV6-5 to TRBJ2-2; D gene unclear. Trimming took 3 bases from V and 1 from J, leaving 12 bases between them. The CDR3 is made up of 16 amino acids. Germline CDR1 and CDR2: MNHEY and SVGAGI.

The V call is TRBV2, the J call TRBJ2-3, with 8 bases identical to TRBD1. This CDR3 is built from 15 residues. CDR1 is SNHLY and CDR2 is FYNNEI in the germline V gene. Germline trimming cut 4 bases from V and 1 base from J; bases unmatched to any gene: 4. CDR3 loop: CASSGQGTGTDTQYF. In DNA form, the CDR3 reads TGTGCCAGCAGTGGACAGGGGACAGGCACAGATACGCAGTATTTT.

This clone was picked up a small number of times. The chain carries TRBV20-1 and TRBJ2-7; possibly TRBD1 for D (6 bases). Trimming pared 6 bases from V and 1 base from J, leaving 7 bases between. The V gene's germline CDR1 is DFQATT and CDR2 SNEGSKA (reference sequence). The CDR3 covers 11 residues. The CDR3 reads CSAGGSYEQYF. The CDR3 DNA sequence: TGCAGTGCAGGGGGTTCCTACGAGCAGTACTTC.

V is TRBV30 and J is TRBJ2-7; 10 nucleotides align to TRBD1. The trim removed 2 bases at V and 0 bases at J, leaving 1 base unmatched. The CDR3 has 14 amino acids. Germline values: CDR1 GTSNPN, CDR2 SVGIG (reference sequence). CDR3 in amino acids: CAWSWTGGSYEQYF. CDR3 in DNA: TGTGCCTGGAGTTGGACAGGGGGCTCCTACGAGCAGTACTTC.

The chain uses TRBV6-4 and TRBJ2-3; the D is unclear. Per germline, CDR1 MRHNA and CDR2 SNTAGT. The CDR3 length is 14 residues. V shed 3 bases and J shed 0 bases, with 7 bases lying between them. CDR3 DNA: TGTGCCAGCAGTGAGGGCGAGAGCACAGATACGCAGTATTTT. This encodes CASSEGESTDTQYF.

This chain joins TRBV6-6 and TRBJ2-3; D perhaps matches TRBD1 (5 bases). CDR3 length equals 16 residues. V lost 6 bases and J lost 0, with 16 bases in between. Germline V gives CDR1 MNHNY, CDR2 SVGAGI (reference sequence). The DNA of the CDR3 is TGTGCCAGCAGCCGTCGACAGTCCCCCAGCACAGATACGCAGTATTTT. This gives the protein CASSRRQSPSTDTQYF.

The V and J genes are TRBV6-1 and TRBJ1-2, with a possible D match to TRBD1 (6 bases). Germline lookup yields CDR1 MNHNS and CDR2 SASEGT. The CDR3 covers 15 residues. The V and J ends lost 3 bases and 4 bases respectively, with 15 bases between them. CDR3 in DNA: TGTGCCAGCAGTGACCCCCGGGGGGCGGTCTATGGCTACACCTTC. Translating gives CASSDPRGAVYGYTF.

This clone has more than one count but fewer than ten. V usage is TRBV19 and J usage is TRBJ1-5; D is unclear. There are 16 residues in the CDR3. The ends were cut back, 6 bases at V and 0 bases at J, with 15 bases in the middle. The germline gives CDR1 LNHDA, CDR2 SQIVND (reference sequence). In DNA, the CDR3 is TGTGCCAGTAGAGAGGAGGTGGCTTATAGCAATCAGCCCCAGCATTTT. It translates to CASREEVAYSNQPQHF. Full variable domain (rest looked up from reference TRBV19 and TRBJ1-5): DGGITQSPKYLFRKEGQNVTLSCEQNLNHDAMYWYRQDPGQGLRLIYYSQIVNDFQKGDIAEGYSVSREKKESFPLTVTSAQKNPTAFYLCASREEVAYSNQPQHFGDGTRLSIL.

The CDR3 here is CASSPLLVGPYEQYF. The CDR3, as DNA: TGTGCCAGCAGCCCACTCCTAGTCGGCCCCTACGAGCAGTACTTC. The V call is TRBV7-8, the J call TRBJ2-7, with D hard to call. Trimming removed 5 bases at V and 2 bases at J, with 16 bases between. The CDR3 is 15 residues long. Germline CDR1 SGHVS, CDR2 FQNEAQ.

The rearrangement links TRBV7-9 to TRBJ1-2, with D hard to call. The germline V gene encodes CDR1 SEHNR and CDR2 FQNEAQ (reference sequence). The ends were cut back, 5 bases at V and 4 bases at J, with 11 bases in the middle. The CDR3 is made up of 13 amino acids. The chain's CDR3 is CASSHGSPYGYTF. The DNA of the CDR3 is TGTGCCAGCAGCCACGGGTCCCCCTATGGCTACACCTTC.

CDR3 coding DNA: TGTGCCAGCAGTGAAGCCAGGGGATTAGCCAAAAACATTCAGTACTTC. It is translated as CASSEARGLAKNIQYF. The chain links TRBV6-1 to TRBJ2-4; D possibly corresponds to TRBD1 (6 bases). Germline assignment: CDR1 MNHNS and CDR2 SASEGT. V shed 0 bases and J shed 0 bases, with 9 bases lying between them. The CDR3 runs 16 residues.

This clone was recorded once. V gene TRBV6-5 combines with J gene TRBJ1-5; no reliable D call. Looked up from germline, CDR1 is MNHEY and CDR2 is SVGAGI. With 4 bases removed from V and 4 bases from J, the gap between germline ends came to 5 bases. The CDR3 consists of 12 residues. The CDR3 sequence is CASSSANQPQHF. The CDR3 bases are TGTGCCAGCAGTTCCGCGAATCAGCCCCAGCATTTT.

The rearrangement uses TRBV2 and TRBJ2-5; D may be TRBD1 (6 bases). The J call is uncertain, as TRBJ2-7 better fits the DNA end. The CDR3 is 13 amino acids. Germline V gene lookup returns CDR1 SNHLY and CDR2 FYNNEI. The DNA of the CDR3 is TGTGCCAGCAGTTTGACAGGACTTTACGAGCAGTACTTC. This codes for CASSLTGLYEQYF.

The rearrangement uses TRBV5-5 and TRBJ2-7; 8 bases map to TRBD1. CDR3 length: 15 amino acids. V was pared by 4 bases and J by 2 bases, with 8 bases of the junction left unmatched. The germline V gene encodes CDR1 SGHKS and CDR2 YYEKEE (reference sequence). The CDR3 DNA follows: TGTGCCAGCAGCCTCCCCCGGGACAGGACCTACGAGCAGTACTTC. Translated: CASSLPRDRTYEQYF.

The rearrangement links TRBV27 to TRBJ2-7; TRBD2 aligns across 12 bases. The CDR3 consists of 15 residues. Germline V gene sequence: CDR1 MNHEY, CDR2 SMNVEV (reference sequence). V trimming: 5 bases; J trimming: 4 bases; junction bases outside the gene matches: 6. In nucleotides, the CDR3 is TGTGCCAGCAGTCCCCTAGCGGGAGGGGGTTACGAGCAGTACTTC. Translated: CASSPLAGGGYEQYF.

The chain is built from TRBV11-2 and TRBJ2-5; 8 bases are a match to TRBD2. J was trimmed by 5 bases and V by 2 bases; bases with no gene match: 7. The germline V gene encodes CDR1 SGHAT and CDR2 FQNNGV. This CDR3 contains 15 residues. The CDR3 DNA sequence: TGTGCCAGCAGCTTATCCCGGGGGGGTGTGGAGACCCAGTACTTC. Translation gives CASSLSRGGVETQYF.

Here the CDR3 DNA reads TGTGCCAGTACCAGAATTGGGACAGGGGGCGGCTTGAATCAGCCCCAGCATTTT. This sequence encodes CASTRIGTGGGLNQPQHF. This chain uses TRBV19 with TRBJ1-5; 12 nucleotides align to TRBD1. The CDR3 is made up of 18 amino acids. CDR1 and CDR2 (germline): LNHDA, SQIVND (reference sequence). V lost 7 bases, J lost 4 bases, and 14 bases stayed unmatched.